There are a few counts of the clone carrying this T cell receptor (beta chain). These data are taken from a study of response to subunit inactivated influenza vaccine. V was pared by 1 base and J by 0 bases, with 13 bases between. Per germline, CDR1 SGHVS and CDR2 FNYEAQ. The CDR3 is 18 amino acids. TCRdb itself ran the RT-PCR reads through MiXCR, one entry per CDR3 protein. The table includes about 650,000 distinct CDR3 sequences, around 16% detected once. Source: PBMCs from blood, taken 12 days after vaccination. V and J are TRBV7-6 and TRBJ1-6; possible D gene TRBD1, 6 bases. This clonotype originated in a man aged 45-60 years who received an inactivated influenza vaccine. The CDR3 is CASSLVDTGSSYNSPLHF. In nucleotides, the CDR3 is TGTGCCAGCAGCTTAGTGGACACAGGGAGCTCCTATAATTCACCCCTCCACTTT.